These 25 T cell receptor beta chains came from one sample sequenced in a study of cytomegalovirus exposure and HLA in healthy donors (dated by TCRdb to about 2017). The method was the immunoSEQ multiplex PCR assay. For the multiplex PCR, a mixture combining 60 forward primers for TCR Vbeta segments and 13 reverse primers for TCR Jbeta segments was used. TCRdb re-hosts the immuneACCESS table, in-frame sequences only. Its copies lack some clones; in the studies checked, an unresolved V gene accounts for under half of them, and the cause for the rest is not known. The sample table lists about 170,000 clones, more than 70% of them with a count of one. Approximately 1.5% of the sample goes to the ten largest clones. Material for sequencing was PBMCs. Receptors were obtained from a girl under 18 in good health and CMV-seronegative.

This clone occurred a few times. This chain joins TRBV6-6 and TRBJ2-1; tentatively, D is TRBD2 (6 bases). The V end lost 4 bases, the J end lost 7 bases, and 17 bases lay between the germline ends. The germline CDR1 and CDR2 sequences are MNHNY and SVGAGI (reference sequence). The CDR3 is 15 amino acids. CDR3 nucleotide sequence: TGTGCCAGCAGTTCCACTATAGCGGCTAGGAATGAGCAGTTCTTC. Its protein is CASSSTIAARNEQFF.

The CDR3 DNA is TGTGCCAGCAGCTTAGTGGGGGTAGGGGACAAGTACTTC. This translates into CASSLVGVGDKYF. This sequence joins TRBV7-9 and TRBJ2-5, with D possibly matching TRBD1 (6 bases). The CDR3 contains 13 residues. The V gene lost 1 base and the J gene lost 12 bases, with 15 bases spanning the gap. CDR1 is SEHNR, CDR2 FQNEAQ, per germline (reference sequence).

V gene TRBV5-1 combines with J gene TRBJ2-7; D possibly corresponds to TRBD2 (5 bases). The V gene's germline CDR1 is SGHRS and CDR2 YFSETQ. There are 15 residues in the CDR3. With 4 bases removed from V and 1 base from J, the gap between germline ends came to 15 bases. The DNA for the CDR3 is TGCGCCAGCAGCGAAGCCGGGGTCTGGTCCTACGAGCAGTACTTC. This gives the protein CASSEAGVWSYEQYF. The variable domain in full, completed from reference TRBV5-1 and TRBJ2-7, reads KAGVTQTPRYLIKTRGQQVTLSCSPISGHRSVSWYQQTPGQGLQFLFEYFSETQRNKGNFPGRFSGRQFSNSRSEMNVSTLELGDSALYLCASSEAGVWSYEQYFGPGTRLTVT.

The rearrangement links TRBV2 to TRBJ2-1, with 9 nucleotides matching TRBD2. CDR1 and CDR2 from the germline V gene are SNHLY and FYNNEI. After removal of 6 bases from V and 10 bases from J, the junction contained 13 bases not matched to a gene. This CDR3 has 15 residues. This CDR3 is CASSAEGRGGQEQFF. As DNA, the CDR3 is TGTGCCAGCAGCGCCGAAGGGCGGGGGGGCCAAGAGCAGTTCTTC.

V gene TRBV9 combines with J gene TRBJ2-1; no reliable D call. V was trimmed by 1 base and J by 7 bases, leaving 15 bases between them. The CDR3 has 15 residues. CDR1 SGDLS and CDR2 YYNGEE come from the germline V gene. The CDR3 protein is CASSVLDSPRNEQFF. The CDR3 coding sequence is TGTGCCAGCAGCGTATTAGACTCCCCCAGAAATGAGCAGTTCTTC.

The CDR3 DNA is TGCAGCGTGACAGGGGAGGGCTACGAGCAGTACTTC. Translated, it gives CSVTGEGYEQYF. This chain joins TRBV29-1 and TRBJ2-7; D is perhaps TRBD1 (8 bases). The CDR3 contains 12 residues. With 6 bases removed from V and 3 bases from J, the gap between germline ends came to 12 bases. CDR1 is SQVTM and CDR2 is ANQGSEA in the germline V gene.

V gene TRBV7-3 combines with J gene TRBJ2-7, with 11 bases lining up with TRBD1. J lost 6 bases, V lost 3 bases, and 7 bases had no gene match. The CDR3 spans 15 residues. Germline CDR1 and CDR2: SGHTA and FQGTGA. CDR3: CASSFPGQGEREQYF. CDR3 nucleotide sequence: TGTGCCAGCAGCTTTCCGGGACAGGGGGAGCGCGAGCAGTACTTC.

The rearrangement uses TRBV7-3 and TRBJ2-6; 7 nucleotides agree with TRBD1. In germline, CDR1 is SGHTA, CDR2 FQGTGA. The CDR3 contains 15 residues. J lost 4 bases, V lost 5 bases, and 5 bases had no gene match. CDR3 coding DNA: TGTGCCAGCAGCCTAGGACAGGCGGGGGCCAACGTCCTGACTTTC. Its protein is CASSLGQAGANVLTF.

The chain combines TRBV18 with TRBJ2-1; 9 bases match TRBD2. This CDR3 spans 16 amino acids. Looked up from germline, CDR1 is KGHSH and CDR2 is LQKENI. J was trimmed by 0 bases and V by 3 bases; bases with no gene match: 3. CDR3 sequence: CASSPISGSSYNEQFF. The CDR3, as DNA: TGTGCCAGCTCACCGATTAGCGGGAGCTCCTACAATGAGCAGTTCTTC.

The chain uses TRBV6-4 and TRBJ1-2; no definite D call. The CDR3 is 14 residues long. In germline, CDR1 is MRHNA, CDR2 SNTAGT. Trimming took 5 bases from V and 4 from J, leaving 14 bases between them. This chain's CDR3 is CASSPGPEGYGYTF. The CDR3 coding sequence is TGTGCCAGCAGTCCTGGACCAGAGGGCTATGGCTACACCTTC.

The table lists this clone with a few counts. The chain recombines TRBV5-1 with TRBJ2-7, with TRBD2 matching 7 bases. V lost 5 bases and J lost 0; bases outside the gene matches: 14. From germline, CDR1 is SGHRS and CDR2 YFSETQ. The CDR3 covers 17 residues. CDR3 nucleotide sequence: TGCGCCAGCAGAGATTCAGCGGGGCTTGCTGACTCCTACGAGCAGTACTTC. This gives the protein CASRDSAGLADSYEQYF.

V gene TRBV4-1 combines with J gene TRBJ2-3; no definite D call. V was cut by 2 bases and J by 8 bases, with 8 bases left in between. The CDR3 is 12 amino acids. Germline lookup yields CDR1 MGHRA and CDR2 YSYEKL. In nucleotides, the CDR3 is TGCGCCAGCAGCCAACCCCGGTCTACGCAGTATTTT. Translation: CASSQPRSTQYF.

This clone was seen a handful of times. V gene TRBV5-6 combines with J gene TRBJ1-1, with 8 bases aligning to TRBD1. Germline CDR1 reads SGHDT; CDR2 reads YYEEEE. With V trimmed by 3 bases and J by 8 bases, 24 bases remained unmatched. The CDR3 is 19 residues long. As DNA, the CDR3 is TGTGCCAGCAGCTGGGACAGGTTTGCCTTGCCGGACATGCGGTCGGAAGCTTTCTTT. Translating it yields CASSWDRFALPDMRSEAFF. Together with reference TRBV5-6 and TRBJ1-1, the CDR3 gives the full variable domain: DAGVTQSPTHLIKTRGQQVTLRCSPKSGHDTVSWYQQALGQGPQFIFQYYEEEERQRGNFPDRFSGHQFPNYSSELNVNALLLGDSALYLCASSWDRFALPDMRSEAFFGQGTRLTVV.

The chain carries TRBV5-1 and TRBJ1-2; 7 bases are a match to TRBD1. This CDR3 contains 14 residues. The V segment lost 3 bases and the J segment 7 bases; nucleotides outside the gene matches: 9. CDR1 is SGHRS, CDR2 YFSETQ, per germline. The CDR3 loop is CASSYFTGAGGYTF. The DNA for the CDR3 is TGCGCCAGCAGCTATTTCACAGGGGCGGGTGGCTACACCTTC.

V usage is TRBV5-1 and J usage is TRBJ2-5, with a possible D match to TRBD1 (5 bases). Per germline, CDR1 SGHRS and CDR2 YFSETQ. The CDR3 has 15 amino acids. Trimming stripped 7 bases from V and 2 bases from J, with 18 bases between. DNA of the CDR3: TGCGCCAGCGGATCAGGAACAGGCCTTCAAGAGACCCAGTACTTC. Translation: CASGSGTGLQETQYF. The full variable domain, with the rest looked up from reference TRBV5-1 and TRBJ2-5, is KAGVTQTPRYLIKTRGQQVTLSCSPISGHRSVSWYQQTPGQGLQFLFEYFSETQRNKGNFPGRFSGRQFSNSRSEMNVSTLELGDSALYLCASGSGTGLQETQYFGPGTRLLVL.

V and J are TRBV6-5 and TRBJ1-6, with 9 bases matching TRBD1. CDR1 and CDR2 from the germline V gene are MNHEY and SVGAGI. The CDR3 contains 15 residues. Germline trimming cut 6 bases from V and 7 bases from J; bases unmatched to any gene: 7. The CDR3 loop reads CASRRDRGLNSPLHF. CDR3 bases: TGTGCCAGCAGACGAGACAGGGGGTTGAATTCACCCCTCCACTTT.

This sequence joins TRBV6-6 and TRBJ2-5, with D tentatively TRBD2 (7 bases). V lost 0 bases and J 5 bases, leaving 16 bases between the germline ends. The CDR3 is 16 amino acids. CDR1 is MNHNY and CDR2 is SVGAGI in the germline V gene (reference sequence). CDR3 in amino acids: CASSYSNRGGSETQYF. The DNA for the CDR3 is TGTGCCAGCAGTTACTCGAATAGGGGGGGAAGCGAGACCCAGTACTTC.

This clone turned up a few times. V usage is TRBV27 and J usage is TRBJ2-1; TRBD1 matches 11 bases. The J segment lost 0 bases and the V segment lost 4 bases, leaving 5 bases of the junction unmatched. The CDR3 runs 17 residues. CDR1 and CDR2 from the germline V gene are MNHEY and SMNVEV (reference sequence). The CDR3 nucleotides are TGTGCCAGCAGTTCGCGGACAGGGGGCTTCTCCTACAATGAGCAGTTCTTC. It translates to CASSSRTGGFSYNEQFF.

The chain combines TRBV18 with TRBJ1-2; 10 nucleotides line up with TRBD1. Losses at the gene ends were 3 bases for V and 4 bases for J; bases not matched to a gene: 11. Germline assignment: CDR1 KGHSH and CDR2 LQKENI. CDR3 length: 17 residues. For the CDR3, the DNA is TGTGCCAGCTCACCTCCGGGACAGGGGAATTCCGCCTATGGCTACACCTTC. Amino acid sequence: CASSPPGQGNSAYGYTF. Complete variable domain (other parts from reference TRBV18 and TRBJ1-2): NAGVMQNPRHLVRRRGQEARLRCSPMKGHSHVYWYRQLPEEGLKFMVYLQKENIIDESGMPKERFSAEFPKEGPSILRIQQVVRGDSAAYFCASSPPGQGNSAYGYTFGSGTRLTVV.

The CDR3 DNA reads TGTGCCAGTTTTCCTAGCGGGAATGACAATGAGCAGTTCTTC. Amino acid sequence: CASFPSGNDNEQFF. The gene calls are TRBV5-4 and TRBJ2-1; TRBD2 agrees at 9 bases. CDR1 is SGHNT and CDR2 is YYREEE in the germline V gene (reference sequence). With 8 bases clipped from V and 5 bases from J, the junction kept 8 bases outside the gene matches. CDR3 length equals 14 residues. The full variable domain, completed using reference TRBV5-4 and TRBJ2-1, is ETGVTQSPTHLIKTRGQQVTLRCSSQSGHNTVSWYQQALGQGPQFIFQYYREEENGRGNFPPRFSGLQFPNYSSELNVNALELDDSALYLCASFPSGNDNEQFFGPGTRLTVL.

This chain links TRBV5-1 with TRBJ1-1; D gene unclear. The germline V gene has CDR1 SGHRS and CDR2 YFSETQ. This CDR3 comprises 13 residues. V was cut by 4 bases and J by 1 base, with 8 bases left in between. The CDR3 coding sequence is TGCGCCAGCAGCGAACTAGGGAACACTGAAGCTTTCTTT. Encoded protein: CASSELGNTEAFF.

The rearrangement joins TRBV28 to TRBJ1-2, with TRBD1 identical over 10 bases. In germline, CDR1 is MDHEN, CDR2 SYDVKM. There are 17 residues in the CDR3. The V and J ends lost 5 bases and 3 bases, in that order; junction bases with no gene match: 12. CDR3 DNA sequence: TGTGCCAGCAGTCAACAAACTCCCGGACAGGGGGACTATGGCTACACCTTC. This codes for CASSQQTPGQGDYGYTF.

This chain uses TRBV6-5 with TRBJ1-3, with a weak D call TRBD1 (5 bases). This CDR3 spans 16 amino acids. The V gene lost 3 bases and the J gene lost 1 base, with 13 bases spanning the gap. Germline lookup yields CDR1 MNHEY and CDR2 SVGAGI. CDR3 amino acids: CASSYQQGESGNTIYF. CDR3 nucleotide sequence: TGTGCCAGCAGTTATCAGCAGGGCGAGTCTGGAAACACCATATATTTT.

The rearrangement links TRBV7-9 to TRBJ1-5; no clear D. V was cut by 3 bases and J by 2 bases, with 8 bases left in between. CDR3 size: 14 residues. Germline loops: CDR1 SEHNR, CDR2 FQNEAQ (reference sequence). CDR3 sequence reads: CASSFEGGNQPQHF. The CDR3 coding sequence is TGTGCCAGCAGCTTCGAGGGCGGCAATCAGCCCCAGCATTTT. Together with reference TRBV7-9 and TRBJ1-5, the CDR3 gives the full variable domain: DTGVSQNPRHKITKRGQNVTFRCDPISEHNRLYWYRQTLGQGPEFLTYFQNEAQLEKSRLLSDRFSAERPKGSFSTLEIQRTEQGDSAMYLCASSFEGGNQPQHFGDGTRLSIL.

This rearrangement joins TRBV15 to TRBJ1-5; the match to TRBD1 covers 7 bases. There are 17 residues in the CDR3. V lost 8 bases and J lost 1; bases outside the gene matches: 14. The germline gives CDR1 LNHNV, CDR2 YYDKDF (reference sequence). This CDR3 reads CATHNTVDRVSNQPQHF. The CDR3 DNA sequence: TGTGCCACCCACAACACCGTTGACAGGGTGAGCAATCAGCCCCAGCATTTT. Full variable domain (rest looked up from reference TRBV15 and TRBJ1-5): DAMVIQNPRYQVTQFGKPVTLSCSQTLNHNVMYWYQQKSSQAPKLLFHYYDKDFNNEADTPDNFQSRRPNTSFCFLDIRSPGLGDTAMYLCATHNTVDRVSNQPQHFGDGTRLSIL.